These T cell receptor beta chains were read from a single sample in a study of post-analysis software for immune sequencing data. TCRdb ran MiXCR on the PCR reads and lists one entry per CDR3 protein. The repertoire holds some 690,000 distinct CDR3 sequences, with 30% as singletons. The sequencing sample was made of blood. These receptor sequences come from a girl aged 5-17 years with multiple sclerosis. CDR3s include the opening cysteine and the closing phenylalanine or tryptophan. A D gene is named only where the DNA matches it firmly. Only some rows state a clone size, as once, few, many or a class for expanded clones.

V: TRBV29-1; D: TRBD2; J: TRBJ2-3; size: -; CDR3: CSVAISGGADTQYF; DNA: TGCAGCGTAGCAATTTCGGGGGGGGCAGATACGCAGTATTTT
V: TRBV7-9; D: -; J: TRBJ1-5; size: -; CDR3: CASSSQATGSPQHF; DNA: TGTGCCAGCAGCTCACAAGCCACCGGGTCGCCCCAGCATTTT
V: TRBV14; D: -; J: TRBJ1-1; size: few; CDR3: CASGRQVNTEAFF; DNA: TGTGCCAGCGGTCGGCAGGTGAACACTGAAGCTTTCTTT
V: TRBV7-9; D: -; J: TRBJ2-5; size: -; CDR3: CASSLTRVPQETQYF; DNA: TGTGCCAGCAGCTTAACGCGCGTTCCGCAAGAGACCCAGTACTTC
V: TRBV5-1; D: -; J: TRBJ1-2; size: few; CDR3: CASSPGHKAMDYGYTF; DNA: TGCGCCAGCAGCCCGGGACACAAAGCGATGGACTATGGCTACACCTTC
V: TRBV29-1; D: -; J: TRBJ2-7; size: many; CDR3: CSATDRYEQYF; DNA: TGCAGCGCTACGGACAGATACGAGCAGTACTTC
V: TRBV28; D: -; J: TRBJ2-1; size: few; CDR3: CASSMNRYSEQFF; DNA: TGTGCCAGCAGTATGAACCGATACAGTGAGCAGTTCTTC
V: TRBV5-1; D: TRBD1; J: TRBJ1-2; size: -; CDR3: CASSLQGGGDGYTF; DNA: TGCGCCAGCAGCTTGCAAGGGGGCGGGGATGGCTACACCTTC
V: TRBV20-1; D: TRBD1; J: TRBJ2-5; size: -; CDR3: CSASERGLRETQYF; DNA: TGCAGTGCTAGCGAGAGGGGGCTGAGGGAGACCCAGTACTTC
V: TRBV20-1; D: -; J: TRBJ2-1; size: many; CDR3: CSAPGRRSPKYEQFF; DNA: TGCAGTGCCCCCGGTCGGCGGAGCCCTAAATATGAGCAGTTCTTC
V: TRBV9; D: -; J: TRBJ1-6; size: few; CDR3: CASSVGVDYNSPLHF; DNA: TGTGCCAGCAGCGTAGGGGTCGATTATAATTCACCCCTCCACTTT
V: TRBV7-2; D: -; J: TRBJ1-2; size: -; CDR3: CASSDDGVSYGYTF; DNA: TGTGCCAGCAGCGACGACGGCGTGAGTTATGGCTACACCTTC
V: TRBV5-5; D: -; J: TRBJ1-4; size: -; CDR3: CVSSFGGDPANEKLFF; DNA: TGTGTCAGCAGCTTTGGCGGCGACCCGGCTAATGAAAAACTGTTTTTT
V: TRBV27; D: -; J: TRBJ1-1; size: few; CDR3: CASSPGQSYTEAFF; DNA: TGTGCCAGCAGCCCAGGACAGAGCTACACTGAAGCTTTCTTT
V: TRBV9; D: -; J: TRBJ1-5; size: -; CDR3: CASSVQGTGQPQHF; DNA: TGTGCCAGCAGCGTCCAGGGGACCGGTCAGCCCCAGCATTTT
V: TRBV7-9; D: -; J: TRBJ2-3; size: -; CDR3: CASSWRGDSTDTQYF; DNA: TGTGCCAGCAGCTGGCGGGGTGACAGCACAGATACGCAGTATTTT
V: TRBV29-1; D: -; J: TRBJ2-3; size: many; CDR3: CSVEVGDTQYF; DNA: TGCAGCGTTGAAGTTGGAGATACGCAGTATTTT
V: TRBV7-7; D: TRBD1; J: TRBJ2-5; size: few; CDR3: CATKQGVEETQYF; DNA: TGTGCTACGAAACAGGGGGTCGAGGAGACCCAGTACTTC
V: TRBV7-6; D: -; J: TRBJ2-1; size: few; CDR3: CASSTIRGSYNEQFF; DNA: TGTGCCAGCAGCACAATCCGGGGATCCTACAATGAGCAGTTCTTC
V: TRBV28; D: -; J: TRBJ2-4; size: few; CDR3: CASSLPVGEAKNIQYF; DNA: TGTGCCAGCAGTCTGCCGGTGGGGGAGGCCAAAAACATTCAGTACTTC
V: TRBV2; D: -; J: TRBJ2-1; size: -; CDR3: CAPGRFHNEQFF; DNA: TGTGCTCCCGGCCGCTTTCACAATGAGCAGTTCTTC
V: TRBV4-1; D: TRBD2; J: TRBJ2-7; size: many; CDR3: CASSQGLARTYEQYF; DNA: TGCGCCAGCAGCCAAGGACTAGCGCGTACCTACGAGCAGTACTTC
V: TRBV12-5; D: TRBD1; J: TRBJ1-2; size: few; CDR3: CASGLVLGTEPYGYTF; DNA: TGTGCTAGTGGTTTGGTACTCGGGACAGAACCTTATGGCTACACCTTC
V: TRBV6-2/TRBV6-3; D: TRBD2; J: TRBJ2-7; size: -; CDR3: CASSIQRETSDEQYF; DNA: TGTGCCAGCAGCATCCAGCGGGAGACGAGCGACGAGCAGTACTTC
V: TRBV27; D: TRBD1; J: TRBJ1-4; size: -; CDR3: CASRGKGQGIGLFF; DNA: TGTGCCAGCAGGGGGAAGGGACAGGGAATAGGACTGTTTTTT
V: TRBV4-3; D: -; J: TRBJ1-1; size: -; CDR3: CASSQVGGVTEAFF; DNA: TGCGCCAGCAGCCAAGTGGGGGGAGTCACTGAAGCTTTCTTT
V: TRBV28; D: -; J: TRBJ1-2; size: -; CDR3: CASSFAAGFNYGYTF; DNA: TGTGCCAGCAGTTTCGCCGCGGGATTCAACTATGGCTACACCTTC
V: TRBV29-1; D: -; J: TRBJ1-1; size: few; CDR3: CSYFGPTLNTEAFF; DNA: TGCAGTTATTTTGGGCCAACCCTGAACACTGAAGCTTTCTTT
V: TRBV20-1; D: TRBD2; J: TRBJ2-7; size: few; CDR3: CSAIDPSGRAREQYF; DNA: TGCAGTGCTATCGATCCCAGCGGGAGGGCCCGCGAGCAGTACTTC
V: TRBV20-1; D: -; J: TRBJ1-5; size: -; CDR3: CSAYQENNINQPQHF; DNA: TGCAGTGCGTATCAGGAAAACAACATCAATCAGCCCCAGCATTTT
V: TRBV29-1; D: TRBD2; J: TRBJ2-5; size: many; CDR3: CSLRGEGRETQYF; DNA: TGCAGCCTAAGAGGGGAGGGACGCGAGACCCAGTACTTC
V: TRBV20-1; D: -; J: TRBJ1-1; size: -; CDR3: CSFGGVTEAFF; DNA: TGCAGTTTCGGGGGAGTGACTGAAGCTTTCTTT
V: TRBV14; D: -; J: TRBJ2-1; size: -; CDR3: CASSPYKNEQFF; DNA: TGTGCCAGCAGCCCCTACAAGAATGAGCAGTTCTTC
V: TRBV20-1; D: -; J: TRBJ2-7; size: few; CDR3: CSVHGHSSYEQYF; DNA: TGCAGTGTCCACGGACACAGCTCCTACGAGCAGTACTTC
V: TRBV5-6; D: TRBD2; J: TRBJ2-7; size: -; CDR3: CAGTLSWGTSGTSYEQYF; DNA: TGTGCCGGCACCCTTTCGTGGGGGACTAGCGGAACCTCCTACGAGCAGTACTTC
V: TRBV24-1; D: -; J: TRBJ2-1; size: -; CDR3: CATRETVYNEQFF; DNA: TGTGCCACCAGGGAGACTGTCTACAATGAGCAGTTCTTC
V: TRBV20-1; D: -; J: TRBJ2-7; size: -; CDR3: CSAQGRVDEQYF; DNA: TGCAGTGCTCAGGGCAGGGTAGACGAGCAGTACTTC
V: TRBV4-1; D: TRBD2; J: TRBJ2-3; size: few; CDR3: CASRPLLAGLFRDGTDTQYF; DNA: TGCGCCAGCAGACCACTACTAGCGGGACTTTTTCGGGACGGCACAGATACGCAGTATTTT
V: TRBV10-3; D: TRBD1; J: TRBJ1-2; size: once; CDR3: CAISGDRGHGYTF; DNA: TGTGCCATCAGTGGGGACAGGGGCCATGGCTACACCTTC
V: TRBV2; D: -; J: TRBJ1-1; size: -; CDR3: CASSEAGGITEAFF; DNA: TGTGCCAGCAGTGAAGCCGGGGGCATCACTGAAGCTTTCTTT
V: TRBV20-1; D: -; J: TRBJ2-3; size: many; CDR3: CSARDYRGGDTQYF; DNA: TGCAGTGCTAGAGACTACCGTGGGGGTGATACGCAGTATTTT
V: TRBV28; D: -; J: TRBJ1-6; size: -; CDR3: CASSLTGSSYNSPLHF; DNA: TGTGCCAGCAGTTTGACGGGGAGCTCCTATAATTCACCCCTCCACTTT
V: TRBV7-2; D: -; J: TRBJ2-5; size: few; CDR3: CASSFQGGGETQYF; DNA: TGTGCCAGCAGCTTTCAGGGGGGTGGTGAGACCCAGTACTTC
V: TRBV24-1; D: -; J: TRBJ2-5; size: -; CDR3: CATSEQPGYNEQYF; DNA: TGTGCCACCAGTGAACAACCCGGGTACAATGAGCAGTACTTC
V: TRBV6-2/TRBV6-3; D: TRBD2; J: TRBJ2-1; size: few; CDR3: CASSSAGIAHNEQFF; DNA: TGTGCCAGCAGCTCAGCGGGAATCGCCCACAATGAGCAGTTCTTC
V: TRBV7-2; D: -; J: TRBJ2-1; size: -; CDR3: CASSLSGLGSYNEQFF; DNA: TGTGCCAGCAGCTTATCCGGACTGGGCTCCTACAATGAGCAGTTCTTC
V: TRBV6-4; D: -; J: TRBJ2-1; size: many; CDR3: CASSDLGGANEQFF; DNA: TGTGCCAGCAGTGACCTGGGGGGGGCAAATGAGCAGTTCTTC
V: TRBV7-2; D: TRBD1; J: TRBJ2-7; size: -; CDR3: CASSSDRGRCYEQYF; DNA: TGTGCCAGCAGCTCCGACAGGGGGCGCTGTTACGAGCAGTACTTC
V: TRBV20-1; D: TRBD1; J: TRBJ2-7; size: few; CDR3: CSARDDRGLNYEQYF; DNA: TGCAGTGCTAGGGACGACAGGGGTCTAAACTACGAGCAGTACTTC
V: TRBV3-1; D: -; J: TRBJ1-1; size: -; CDR3: CASSSIGGLNTEAFF; DNA: TGTGCCAGCAGCTCCATAGGGGGACTGAACACTGAAGCTTTCTTT
V: TRBV6-2/TRBV6-3; D: TRBD1; J: TRBJ2-7; size: -; CDR3: CASSWDRAYEQYF; DNA: TGTGCCAGCAGTTGGGACAGAGCCTACGAGCAGTACTTC
V: TRBV7-2; D: -; J: TRBJ1-2; size: -; CDR3: CASSFLRTELYGYTF; DNA: TGTGCCAGCAGCTTCCTGAGGACAGAGCTCTATGGCTACACCTTC
V: TRBV7-2; D: -; J: TRBJ1-4; size: few; CDR3: CASSSDREKLFF; DNA: TGTGCCAGCAGCTCGGACCGGGAAAAACTGTTTTTT
V: TRBV29-1; D: -; J: TRBJ1-3; size: few; CDR3: CGAIGIGNTIYF; DNA: TGCGGAGCGATCGGAATTGGAAACACCATATATTTT
V: TRBV27; D: -; J: TRBJ1-5; size: few; CDR3: CASSLSLDGTRPQHF; DNA: TGTGCCAGCAGTTTATCCTTGGACGGGACTAGGCCCCAGCATTTT
V: TRBV28; D: TRBD1; J: TRBJ2-7; size: -; CDR3: CASRVRDRSLTSYEQYF; DNA: TGTGCCAGCAGGGTCCGGGACAGGTCTCTTACTTCCTACGAGCAGTACTTC
V: TRBV14; D: -; J: TRBJ2-7; size: -; CDR3: CASSQDLGQPAYF; DNA: TGTGCCAGCAGCCAAGATTTGGGGCAGCCAGCGTACTTC